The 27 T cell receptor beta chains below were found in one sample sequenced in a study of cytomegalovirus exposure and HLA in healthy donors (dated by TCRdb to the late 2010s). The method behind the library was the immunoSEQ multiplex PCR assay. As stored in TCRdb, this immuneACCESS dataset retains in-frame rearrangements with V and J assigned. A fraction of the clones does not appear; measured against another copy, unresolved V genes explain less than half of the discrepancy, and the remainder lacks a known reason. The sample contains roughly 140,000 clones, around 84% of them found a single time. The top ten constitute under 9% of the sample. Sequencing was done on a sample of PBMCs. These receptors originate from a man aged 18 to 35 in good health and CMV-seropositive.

This chain's CDR3 is CASSFSDREEKLFF. The DNA of the CDR3 is TGTGCCAGCAGCTTTTCGGACAGGGAAGAAAAACTGTTTTTT. The chain carries TRBV7-9 and TRBJ1-4, with TRBD1 matching over 8 bases. This CDR3 region has 14 residues. Germline V gives CDR1 SEHNR, CDR2 FQNEAQ (reference sequence). V lost 3 bases to trimming and J lost 8 bases; unmatched junction nucleotides: 5.

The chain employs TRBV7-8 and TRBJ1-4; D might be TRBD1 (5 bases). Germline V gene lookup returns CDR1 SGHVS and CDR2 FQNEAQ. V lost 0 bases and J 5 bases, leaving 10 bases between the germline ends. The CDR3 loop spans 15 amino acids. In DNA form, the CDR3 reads TGTGCCAGCAGCTTAGCTTCAGGGTTAAATGAAAAACTGTTTTTT. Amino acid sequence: CASSLASGLNEKLFF.

The CDR3 loop reads CASSPRGKANTEAFF. The CDR3, as DNA: TGTGCCAGCTCACCAAGGGGAAAAGCGAACACTGAAGCTTTCTTT. The J gene is TRBJ1-1, the V gene TRBV18, with a tentative D call TRBD1 (5 bases). The CDR3 covers 15 residues. Trimming removed 2 bases at V and 1 base at J, with 11 bases between. Per the germline V gene, CDR1 is KGHSH and CDR2 is LQKENI.

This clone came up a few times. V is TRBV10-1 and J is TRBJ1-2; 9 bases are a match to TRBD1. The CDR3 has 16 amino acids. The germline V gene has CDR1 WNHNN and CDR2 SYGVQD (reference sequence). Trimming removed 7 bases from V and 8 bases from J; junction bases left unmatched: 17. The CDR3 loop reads CASTLRKAGQGCGYTF. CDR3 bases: TGCGCCAGCACCCTCCGAAAGGCGGGACAGGGATGCGGCTACACCTTC.

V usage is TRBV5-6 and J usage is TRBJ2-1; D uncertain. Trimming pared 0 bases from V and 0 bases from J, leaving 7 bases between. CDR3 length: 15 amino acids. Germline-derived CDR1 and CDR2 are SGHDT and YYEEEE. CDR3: CASSLGHDSYNEQFF. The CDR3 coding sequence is TGTGCCAGCAGCTTGGGACACGACTCCTACAATGAGCAGTTCTTC.

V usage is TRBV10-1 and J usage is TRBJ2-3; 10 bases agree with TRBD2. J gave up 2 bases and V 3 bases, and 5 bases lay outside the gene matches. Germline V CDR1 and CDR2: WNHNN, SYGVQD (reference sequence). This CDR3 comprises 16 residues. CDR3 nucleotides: TGCGCCAGCAGTGAAACTAGCGGGGCCCTCACAGATACGCAGTATTTT. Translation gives CASSETSGALTDTQYF.

The CDR3 region has the DNA TGTGCCAGCAGTGAAACAGGAAGGGGGGGGACAGATACGCAGTATTTT. It encodes CASSETGRGGTDTQYF. The gene calls are TRBV6-1 and TRBJ2-3, with TRBD2 as a possible D gene (7 bases). The V end was cut by 2 bases, the J end by 3 bases, with 15 bases between. Germline loops: CDR1 MNHNS, CDR2 SASEGT. CDR3 size: 16 residues.

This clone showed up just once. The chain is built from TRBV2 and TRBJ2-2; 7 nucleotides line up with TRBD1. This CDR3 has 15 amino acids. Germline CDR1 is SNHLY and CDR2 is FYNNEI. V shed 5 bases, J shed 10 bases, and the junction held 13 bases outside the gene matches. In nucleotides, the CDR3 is TGTGCCAGCAGTACCGGGACAGAGGTCGGACAGGAGCTGTTTTTT. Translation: CASSTGTEVGQELFF. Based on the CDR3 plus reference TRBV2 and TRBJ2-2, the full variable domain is EPEVTQTPSHQVTQMGQEVILRCVPISNHLYFYWYRQILGQKVEFLVSFYNNEISEKSEIFDDQFSVERPDGSNFTLKIRSTKLEDSAMYFCASSTGTEVGQELFFGEGSRLTVL.

The CDR3 protein is CASSLSASNQPQHF. The CDR3 coding sequence is TGTGCCAGCAGTTTATCGGCTAGCAATCAGCCCCAGCATTTT. The chain couples TRBV27 to TRBJ1-5; D is uncertain. Looked up from germline, CDR1 is MNHEY and CDR2 is SMNVEV (reference sequence). The CDR3 has 14 amino acids. Trimming pared 0 bases from V and 0 bases from J, leaving 3 bases between.

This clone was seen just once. In nucleotides, the CDR3 is TGTGCCATCCCACCCGCCCGGGACAGGGGGCCCCAAGAGACCCAGTACTTC. Residues: CAIPPARDRGPQETQYF. This chain joins TRBV27 and TRBJ2-5; 12 bases agree with TRBD1. CDR3 length: 17 residues. Trimming took 10 bases from V and 1 from J; bases not matched to a gene: 13. Germline assignment: CDR1 MNHEY and CDR2 SMNVEV (reference sequence).

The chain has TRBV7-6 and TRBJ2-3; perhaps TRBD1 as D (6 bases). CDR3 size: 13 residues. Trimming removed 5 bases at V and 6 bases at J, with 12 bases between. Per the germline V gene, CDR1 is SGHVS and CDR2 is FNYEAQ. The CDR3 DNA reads TGTGCCAGCAGCCGTGGGACAATCGATACGCAGTATTTT. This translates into CASSRGTIDTQYF.

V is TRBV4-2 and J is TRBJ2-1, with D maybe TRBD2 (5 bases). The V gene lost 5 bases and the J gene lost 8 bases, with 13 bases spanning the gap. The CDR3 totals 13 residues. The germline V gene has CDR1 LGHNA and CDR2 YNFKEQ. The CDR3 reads CASSAVGRDEQFF. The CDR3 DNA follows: TGTGCCAGCAGCGCGGTAGGGCGGGATGAGCAGTTCTTC.

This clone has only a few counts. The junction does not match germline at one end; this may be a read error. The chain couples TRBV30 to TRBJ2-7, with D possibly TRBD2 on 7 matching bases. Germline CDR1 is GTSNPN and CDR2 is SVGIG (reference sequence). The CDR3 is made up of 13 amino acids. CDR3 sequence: CAWSVRRGGRIDF. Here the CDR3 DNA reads TGTGCCTGGAGTGTACGGAGGGGGGGGCGCATTGATTTC.

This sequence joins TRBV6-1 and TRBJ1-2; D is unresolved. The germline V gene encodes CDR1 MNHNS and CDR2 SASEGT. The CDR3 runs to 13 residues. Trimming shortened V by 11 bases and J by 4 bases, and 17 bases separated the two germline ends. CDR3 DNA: TGTGCCGCTACCCGCAGTGGCGGCTATGGCTACACCTTC. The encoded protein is CAATRSGGYGYTF.

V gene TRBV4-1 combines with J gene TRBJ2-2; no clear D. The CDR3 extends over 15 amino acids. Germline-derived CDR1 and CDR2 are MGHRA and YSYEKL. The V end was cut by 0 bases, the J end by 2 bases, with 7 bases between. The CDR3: CASSQEAGNTGELFF. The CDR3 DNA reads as TGCGCCAGCAGCCAAGAGGCTGGTAACACCGGGGAGCTGTTTTTT.

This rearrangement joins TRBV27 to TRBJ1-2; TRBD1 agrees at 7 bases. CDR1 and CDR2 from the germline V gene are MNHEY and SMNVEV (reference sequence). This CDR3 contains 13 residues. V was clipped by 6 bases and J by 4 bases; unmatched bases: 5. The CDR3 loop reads CASSNHRGYGYTF. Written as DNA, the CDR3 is TGTGCCAGCAGCAATCACAGGGGCTATGGCTACACCTTC.

The CDR3 reads CASSWTGSGANVLTF. The CDR3 nucleotides read TGCGCCAGCAGCTGGACAGGGTCCGGGGCCAACGTCCTGACTTTC. The chain recombines TRBV5-1 with TRBJ2-6; TRBD1 matches at 8 bases. Trimming took 3 bases from V and 4 from J; bases not matched to a gene: 3. CDR1 and CDR2 from the germline V gene are SGHRS and YFSETQ. The CDR3 is made up of 15 amino acids.

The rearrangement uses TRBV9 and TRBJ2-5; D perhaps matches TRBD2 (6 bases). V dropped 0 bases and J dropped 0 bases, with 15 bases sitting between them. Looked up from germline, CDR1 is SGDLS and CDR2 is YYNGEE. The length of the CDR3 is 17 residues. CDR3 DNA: TGTGCCAGCAGCGTAGGAGGAGGTAGCGGCAACCAAGAGACCCAGTACTTC. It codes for CASSVGGGSGNQETQYF. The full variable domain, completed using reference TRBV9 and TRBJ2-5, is DSGVTQTPKHLITATGQRVTLRCSPRSGDLSVYWYQQSLDQGLQFLIQYYNGEERAKGNILERFSAQQFPDLHSELNLSSLELGDSALYFCASSVGGGSGNQETQYFGPGTRLLVL.

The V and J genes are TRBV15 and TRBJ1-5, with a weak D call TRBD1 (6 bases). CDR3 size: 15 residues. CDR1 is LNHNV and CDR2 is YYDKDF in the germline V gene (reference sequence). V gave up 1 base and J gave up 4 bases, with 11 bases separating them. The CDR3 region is CATSRVTRGNQPQHF. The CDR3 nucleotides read TGTGCCACCAGCAGAGTAACAAGGGGGAATCAGCCCCAGCATTTT.

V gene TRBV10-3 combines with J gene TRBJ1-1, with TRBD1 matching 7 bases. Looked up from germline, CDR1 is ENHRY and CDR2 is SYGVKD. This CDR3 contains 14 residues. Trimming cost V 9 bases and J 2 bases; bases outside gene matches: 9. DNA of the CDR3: TGTGCCATGAACCGGGACAGAGATAACACTGAAGCTTTCTTT. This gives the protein CAMNRDRDNTEAFF.

As DNA, the CDR3 is TGCGCCAGCAGCTTTAGCGGGACCGGGGAGCTGTTTTTT. This sequence encodes CASSFSGTGELFF. The chain uses TRBV5-1 and TRBJ2-2, with 7 nucleotides matching TRBD2. Per the germline V gene, CDR1 is SGHRS and CDR2 is YFSETQ. V was clipped by 2 bases and J by 5 bases; unmatched bases: 0. The CDR3 covers 13 residues.

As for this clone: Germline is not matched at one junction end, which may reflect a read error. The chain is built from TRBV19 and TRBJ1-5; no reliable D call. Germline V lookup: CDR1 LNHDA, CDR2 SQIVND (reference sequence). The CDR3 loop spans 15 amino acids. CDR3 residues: CASRIELYSNQPQHF. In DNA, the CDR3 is TGTGCCAGTAGGATAGAACTATATAGCAATCAGCCCCAGCATTTT. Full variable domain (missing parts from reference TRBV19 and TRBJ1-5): DGGITQSPKYLFRKEGQNVTLSCEQNLNHDAMYWYRQDPGQGLRLIYYSQIVNDFQKGDIAEGYSVSREKKESFPLTVTSAQKNPTAFYLCASRIELYSNQPQHFGDGTRLSIL.

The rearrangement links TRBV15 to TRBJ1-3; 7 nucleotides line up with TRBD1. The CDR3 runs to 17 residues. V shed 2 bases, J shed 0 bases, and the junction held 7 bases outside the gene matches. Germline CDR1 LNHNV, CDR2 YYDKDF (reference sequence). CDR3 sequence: CATSRRTTGPSGNTIYF. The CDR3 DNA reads TGTGCCACCAGCAGAAGAACGACAGGGCCCTCTGGAAACACCATATATTTT. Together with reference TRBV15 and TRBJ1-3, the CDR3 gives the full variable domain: DAMVIQNPRYQVTQFGKPVTLSCSQTLNHNVMYWYQQKSSQAPKLLFHYYDKDFNNEADTPDNFQSRRPNTSFCFLDIRSPGLGDTAMYLCATSRRTTGPSGNTIYFGEGSWLTVV.

The CDR3: CASRAGGYSNQPQHF. The CDR3 DNA sequence: TGTGCCAGCAGGGCGGGGGGCTATAGCAATCAGCCCCAGCATTTT. The rearrangement links TRBV2 to TRBJ1-5; tentative D call: TRBD1 (6 bases). Germline CDR1 is SNHLY and CDR2 is FYNNEI. The CDR3 sequence is 15 residues long. V lost 6 bases to trimming and J lost 0 bases, with 12 bases between them.

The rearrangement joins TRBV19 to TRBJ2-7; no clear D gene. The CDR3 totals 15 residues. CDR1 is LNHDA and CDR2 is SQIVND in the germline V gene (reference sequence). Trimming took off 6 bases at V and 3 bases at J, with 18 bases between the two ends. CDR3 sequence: CASSSTGFGVYEQYF. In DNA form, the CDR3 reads TGTGCCAGTAGCTCGACTGGGTTCGGAGTCTACGAGCAGTACTTC.

The CDR3 DNA reads TGTGCCAGCAGTGGACCCGGGACAAACTACGAGCAGTACTTC. It yields the protein CASSGPGTNYEQYF. This chain uses TRBV25-1 with TRBJ2-7; the D gene is possibly TRBD1 (6 bases). Trimming shortened V by 4 bases and J by 3 bases, and 13 bases separated the two germline ends. Germline CDR1 and CDR2: MGHDK and SYGVNS. The CDR3 runs to 14 residues.

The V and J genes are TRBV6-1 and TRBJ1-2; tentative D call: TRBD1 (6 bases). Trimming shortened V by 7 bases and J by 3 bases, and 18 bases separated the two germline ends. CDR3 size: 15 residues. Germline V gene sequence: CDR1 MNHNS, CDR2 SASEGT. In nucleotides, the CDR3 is TGTGCCAGCACCCCGTCTAGGGGGTTCGACTATGGCTACACCTTC. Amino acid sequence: CASTPSRGFDYGYTF.